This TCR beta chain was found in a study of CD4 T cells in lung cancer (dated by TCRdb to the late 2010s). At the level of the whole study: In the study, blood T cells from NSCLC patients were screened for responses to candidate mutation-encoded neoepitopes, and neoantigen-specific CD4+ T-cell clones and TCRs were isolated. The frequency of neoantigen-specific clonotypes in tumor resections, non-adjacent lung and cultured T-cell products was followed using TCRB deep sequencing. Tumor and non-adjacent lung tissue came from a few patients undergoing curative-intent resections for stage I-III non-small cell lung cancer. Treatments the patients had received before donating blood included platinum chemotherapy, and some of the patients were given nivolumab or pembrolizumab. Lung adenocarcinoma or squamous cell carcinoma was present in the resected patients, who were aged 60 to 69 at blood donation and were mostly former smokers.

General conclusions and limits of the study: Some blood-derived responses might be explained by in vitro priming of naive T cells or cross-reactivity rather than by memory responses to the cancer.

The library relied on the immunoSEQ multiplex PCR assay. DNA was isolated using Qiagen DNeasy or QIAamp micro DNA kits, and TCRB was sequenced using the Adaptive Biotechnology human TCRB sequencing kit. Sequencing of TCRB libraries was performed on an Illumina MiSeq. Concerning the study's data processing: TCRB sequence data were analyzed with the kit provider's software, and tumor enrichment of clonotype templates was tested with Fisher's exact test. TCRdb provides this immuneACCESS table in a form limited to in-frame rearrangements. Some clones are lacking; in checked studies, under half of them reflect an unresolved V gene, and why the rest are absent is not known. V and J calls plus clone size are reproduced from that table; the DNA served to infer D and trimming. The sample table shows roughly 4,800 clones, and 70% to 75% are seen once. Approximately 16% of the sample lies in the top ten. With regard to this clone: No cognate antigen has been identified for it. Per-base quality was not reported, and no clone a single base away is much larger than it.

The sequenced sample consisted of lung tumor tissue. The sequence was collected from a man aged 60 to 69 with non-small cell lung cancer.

The DNA sequence is given as TGTGCCAGCAGCCAAGATTCTTCCAGAGGTGCCGGGGAGCTGTTTTTT. This is translated as CASSQDSSRGAGELFF. This chain joins TRBV4-2 to TRBJ2-2; the D gene is not confidently resolved. Looking up the germline V gene yields CDR1 LGHNA and CDR2 YNFKEQ. Spanning cysteine to phenylalanine, the CDR3 consists of 16 amino acids. The sequence is cut down to CDR3 DNA, 48 bases in frame from base 1. A distance of 14 bases separates the germline ends of V and J, which lose 0 bases and 6 bases respectively.